These T cell receptor beta chains were read from a single sample in a study of shared clonotypes between healthy human individuals. Sequencing used immunoSEQ multiplex PCR; TCRdb keeps in-frame clones, though not all of them. The sample shows around 2,000,000 clones, 85% to 95% of them seen only once. Specimen: naive CD8+ T cells sorted from blood. Receptor source: a man between 18 and 29 years old in good health. Each CDR3 is given without its conserved first and last residue. The size entry is marked missing in some rows and otherwise reads once, few, many or a size class.

>.|TRBV5-8|TRBJ1-6
ASSLRAGGNSPLH
>once|TRBV19|TRBJ1-2
ASTGPSIYGYT
>.|TRBV9|TRBJ1-3
ASSVDFSAGSGNTIY
>.|TRBV4-1|TRBJ2-5
ASSQVSGSRETQY
>.|TRBV13|TRBJ2-7
ASSLGTPAYEQY
>.|TRBV4-3|TRBJ2-1
ASSQDSGLNEQF
>.|TRBV4-3|TRBJ1-1
ASSQAPLIPTGSTEAF
>.|TRBV7-2|TRBJ2-7
ASSWTNTYEQY
>once|TRBV27|TRBJ2-7
ASSFRLAEPYEQY
>.|TRBV27|TRBJ2-6
ASSLGGDRYISGANVLT
>.|TRBV27|TRBJ1-1
ASSPGTPGTEAF
>.|TRBV5-6|TRBJ2-3
ASSPRGGSLGADTQY
>.|TRBV7-8|TRBJ2-2
ASSLLAGAPTGELF
>once|TRBV30|TRBJ1-6
AWGDRDSPLH
>.|TRBV5-1|TRBJ2-7
ASWGGGSYEQY
>.|TRBV27|TRBJ2-3
ASRENGVDTQY
>.|TRBV28|TRBJ1-1
ASSRNGFTEAF
>.|TRBV10-2|TRBJ1-6
ASRDINSPLH
>.|TRBV5-1|TRBJ2-7
ASSEGDSSYEQY
>.|TRBV5-1|TRBJ1-1
ASSFSGGPNTEAF
>once|TRBV29-1|TRBJ1-3
SVVAGNTIY